One sample yielded the 20 T cell receptor beta chains listed below, sequenced in a study of cytomegalovirus exposure and HLA in healthy donors. Use of 60 Vbeta and 13 Jbeta primers characterized the PCR. The method was immunoSEQ multiplex PCR; TCRdb's version includes in-frame clones alone and lacks a portion of them. The table has about 100,000 clones, more than 70% seen once. Material: PBMCs. The receptor source for this set is a woman aged 60-75 years in good health and CMV-seropositive.

The genes are TRBV4-2 and TRBJ2-5, with D perhaps TRBD1 (5 bases). CDR1 is LGHNA, CDR2 YNFKEQ, per germline. The CDR3 runs to 15 residues. The V end was cut by 4 bases, the J end by 4 bases, with 16 bases between. CDR3 nucleotides: TGTGCCAGCAGCCGAGAATCAGGGTTAAGAGAGACCCAGTACTTC. It encodes CASSRESGLRETQYF.

This sequence joins TRBV27 and TRBJ2-5; 7 bases match TRBD1. The CDR3 loop spans 14 amino acids. Trimming at V came to 4 bases and at J to 5 bases, leaving 7 bases not matched to a gene. Germline V CDR1 and CDR2: MNHEY, SMNVEV (reference sequence). The CDR3 coding sequence is TGTGCCAGCAGTTCTCAGGGGGTCGTCGAGACCCAGTACTTC. Amino acids: CASSSQGVVETQYF.

V is TRBV27 and J is TRBJ1-2, with 7 bases fitting TRBD1. V dropped 4 bases and J dropped 8; count of bases not matched to a gene: 10. This CDR3 has 14 amino acids. Germline lookup yields CDR1 MNHEY and CDR2 SMNVEV (reference sequence). Here the CDR3 DNA reads TGTGCCAGCAGTTCCAACAGGGGTTTCGGAGGCTACACCTTC. This sequence encodes CASSSNRGFGGYTF.

The chain's CDR3 is CASSPGLQSYEQYF. CDR3 in DNA: TGTGCCAGCAGTCCGGGACTGCAATCCTACGAGCAGTACTTC. The chain carries TRBV6-5 and TRBJ2-7, with D maybe TRBD2 (6 bases). Trimming took off 5 bases at V and 1 base at J, with 12 bases between the two ends. The CDR3 is made up of 14 amino acids. CDR1 and CDR2 (germline): MNHEY, SVGAGI.

This clone was observed a handful of times. This chain connects TRBV15 to TRBJ1-5; 7 bases are shared with TRBD1. This CDR3 has 15 amino acids. The germline V gene has CDR1 LNHNV and CDR2 YYDKDF (reference sequence). V dropped 3 bases and J dropped 0; count of bases not matched to a gene: 2. The DNA for the CDR3 is TGTGCCACCAGCAGGGGACAGTATAGCAATCAGCCCCAGCATTTT. It is translated as CATSRGQYSNQPQHF.

This chain joins TRBV9 and TRBJ2-2, with 7 positions matching TRBD2. The germline V gene encodes CDR1 SGDLS and CDR2 YYNGEE. V trimming: 3 bases; J trimming: 7 bases; junction bases outside the gene matches: 12. The CDR3 covers 16 residues. CDR3 nucleotide sequence: TGTGCCAGCAGCGCTGTTGGGGGAGGGCCCGGCGGGGAGCTGTTTTTT. Translated: CASSAVGGGPGGELFF.

The table lists this clone with a few counts. V gene TRBV7-3 combines with J gene TRBJ2-2, with 9 bases lining up with TRBD2. This CDR3 comprises 15 residues. From germline, CDR1 is SGHTA and CDR2 FQGTGA. V dropped 5 bases and J dropped 4; count of bases not matched to a gene: 5. CDR3 in amino acids: CASSTGAGGTGELFF. In nucleotides, the CDR3 is TGTGCCAGCAGCACCGGAGCGGGGGGCACCGGGGAGCTGTTTTTT.

V and J are TRBV6-6 and TRBJ1-4; TRBD1 matches 9 bases. J gave up 5 bases and V 5 bases, and 6 bases lay outside the gene matches. The CDR3 is 15 amino acids. The germline V gene encodes CDR1 MNHNY and CDR2 SVGAGI (reference sequence). The CDR3 DNA follows: TGTGCCAGCAGTAGATCCGGGACAGGGAATGAAAAACTGTTTTTT. Protein sequence: CASSRSGTGNEKLFF.

The rearrangement joins TRBV10-1 to TRBJ2-3; perhaps TRBD1 as D (5 bases). V was shortened by 6 bases and J by 1 base, with 20 bases between the two germline ends. CDR3 size: 17 residues. CDR1 is WNHNN and CDR2 is SYGVQD in the germline V gene (reference sequence). CDR3 sequence (DNA): TGCGCCAGCAGCTTGTGTGGGCAGGGTATTCGCACAGATACGCAGTATTTT. Its translation is CASSLCGQGIRTDTQYF.

This sequence joins TRBV6-1 and TRBJ1-5; TRBD1 agrees at 8 bases. The germline gives CDR1 MNHNS, CDR2 SASEGT. Trimming took 6 bases from V and 7 from J; bases not matched to a gene: 8. This CDR3 has 14 amino acids. CDR3 sequence: CASRAGGLGQPQHF. In nucleotides, the CDR3 is TGTGCCAGCAGAGCAGGGGGCCTGGGACAGCCCCAGCATTTT.

This sequence joins TRBV4-1 and TRBJ1-5; unclear D gene. The germline gives CDR1 MGHRA, CDR2 YSYEKL. The CDR3 is made up of 14 amino acids. The V and J ends lost 1 base and 0 bases respectively, with 4 bases between them. CDR3 in amino acids: CASSQVYSNQPQHF. CDR3 nucleotide sequence: TGCGCCAGCAGCCAAGTGTATAGCAATCAGCCCCAGCATTTT.

V gene TRBV19 combines with J gene TRBJ1-1; weak D call: TRBD1 (6 bases). CDR1 is LNHDA and CDR2 is SQIVND in the germline V gene (reference sequence). V shed 11 bases and J shed 0 bases, with 25 bases lying between them. The CDR3 loop spans 17 amino acids. The CDR3 nucleotides are TGTGCCTCCTTAGTCGGGGGGCGGATGGGGTTGAACACTGAAGCTTTCTTT. Translating gives CASLVGGRMGLNTEAFF. Complete variable domain (other parts from reference TRBV19 and TRBJ1-1): DGGITQSPKYLFRKEGQNVTLSCEQNLNHDAMYWYRQDPGQGLRLIYYSQIVNDFQKGDIAEGYSVSREKKESFPLTVTSAQKNPTAFYLCASLVGGRMGLNTEAFFGQGTRLTVV.

The J gene is TRBJ2-7, the V gene TRBV19; 10 bases are shared with TRBD1. Germline CDR1 LNHDA, CDR2 SQIVND (reference sequence). The CDR3 runs 16 residues. V dropped 1 base and J dropped 6; count of bases not matched to a gene: 9. CDR3 nucleotides: TGTGCCAGTAGTATAGTCCCGGGACAGGGGATGTTCGAGCAGTACTTC. Encoded protein: CASSIVPGQGMFEQYF.

The V gene is TRBV6-5, the J gene TRBJ2-5, with a tentative D call TRBD2 (6 bases). The germline V and J ends were trimmed by 3 bases and 1 base, with 12 bases remaining between them. The CDR3 is 15 amino acids. The germline V gene encodes CDR1 MNHEY and CDR2 SVGAGI. Here the CDR3 reads CASSYGGTLQETQYF. The CDR3 bases are TGTGCCAGCAGTTATGGCGGGACCCTCCAAGAGACCCAGTACTTC.

The rearrangement links TRBV25-1 to TRBJ2-2, with 12 nucleotides matching TRBD1. Trimming removed 11 bases from V and 6 bases from J; junction bases left unmatched: 16. Germline assignment: CDR1 MGHDK and CDR2 SYGVNS. The CDR3 loop spans 17 amino acids. The CDR3 spells CAETIPGQGALAGELFF. The CDR3 nucleotides read TGTGCCGAAACCATTCCGGGACAGGGGGCGTTAGCCGGGGAGCTGTTTTTT.

The genes are TRBV30 and TRBJ2-3, with 9 bases that match TRBD2. This CDR3 is built from 12 residues. After removal of 0 bases from V and 13 bases from J, the junction contained 5 bases not matched to a gene. From germline, CDR1 is GTSNPN and CDR2 SVGIG (reference sequence). The CDR3 DNA reads TGTGCCTGGAGTGTACTAGCGGGTCTAGAGTATTTT. It codes for CAWSVLAGLEYF.

This chain connects TRBV30 to TRBJ1-4; tentative D call: TRBD1 (5 bases). This CDR3 is 13 amino acids long. With 7 bases removed from V and 4 bases from J, the gap between germline ends came to 13 bases. In germline, CDR1 is GTSNPN, CDR2 SVGIG (reference sequence). CDR3 loop: CASTDRSNEKLFF. The CDR3 coding sequence is TGTGCCTCAACCGACAGAAGTAATGAAAAACTGTTTTTT. The full variable domain, completed using reference TRBV30 and TRBJ1-4, is SQTIHQWPATLVQPVGSPLSLECTVEGTSNPNLYWYRQAAGRGLQLLFYSVGIGQISSEVPQNLSASRPQDRQFILSSKKLLLSDSGFYLCASTDRSNEKLFFGSGTQLSVL.

V and J are TRBV21-1 and TRBJ1-5; TRBD1, the table's D call, was not compared with the DNA. TRBV21-1 is noted as a pseudogene. There are 17 residues in the CDR3. The CDR3 spells CASSKVSTGFSDQPQHF. Here the CDR3 DNA reads TGTGCCAGCAGCAAAGTTTCGACAGGTTTTAGCGATCAGCCCCAGCATTTT.

CDR3 loop: CARERRPGGTSGRGAYEQYF. The CDR3 nucleotides read TGTGCCAGGGAAAGAAGACCCGGGGGGACTAGCGGGAGAGGGGCCTACGAGCAGTACTTC. This sequence joins TRBV2 and TRBJ2-7; 14 bases are a match to TRBD2. V was clipped by 9 bases and J by 2 bases; unmatched bases: 21. Germline V gene data show CDR1 as SNHLY and CDR2 as FYNNEI. The CDR3 spans 20 residues.

This sequence joins TRBV4-1 and TRBJ2-1; TRBD2 aligns across 7 bases. J lost 5 bases, V lost 4 bases, and 8 bases had no gene match. The CDR3 is 15 amino acids. Germline V lookup: CDR1 MGHRA, CDR2 YSYEKL. The CDR3 here is CASSPGASGNNEQFF. The CDR3 DNA is TGCGCCAGCAGCCCCGGGGCTAGCGGAAACAATGAGCAGTTCTTC.